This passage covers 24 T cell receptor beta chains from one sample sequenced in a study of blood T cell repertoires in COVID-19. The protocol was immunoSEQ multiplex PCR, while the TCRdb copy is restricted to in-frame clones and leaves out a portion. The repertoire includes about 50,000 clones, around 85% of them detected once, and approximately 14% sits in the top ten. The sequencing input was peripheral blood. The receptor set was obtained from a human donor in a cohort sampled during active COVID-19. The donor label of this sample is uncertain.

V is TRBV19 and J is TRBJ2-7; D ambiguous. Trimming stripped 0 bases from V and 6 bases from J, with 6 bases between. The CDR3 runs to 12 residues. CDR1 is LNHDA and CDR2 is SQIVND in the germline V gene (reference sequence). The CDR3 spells CASSIEGAEQYF. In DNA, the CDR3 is TGTGCCAGTAGTATAGAAGGAGCCGAGCAGTACTTC.

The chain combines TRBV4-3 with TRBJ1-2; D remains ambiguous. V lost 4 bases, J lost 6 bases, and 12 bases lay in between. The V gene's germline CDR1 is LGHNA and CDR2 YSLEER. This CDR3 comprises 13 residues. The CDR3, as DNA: TGCGCCAGCAGCCCCCTCCCCGGGGATGGCTACACCTTC. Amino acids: CASSPLPGDGYTF.

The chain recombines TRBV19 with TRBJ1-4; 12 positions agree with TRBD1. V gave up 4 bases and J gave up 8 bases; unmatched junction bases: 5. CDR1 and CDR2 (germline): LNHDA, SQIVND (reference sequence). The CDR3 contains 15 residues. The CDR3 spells CASSTPGTGGEKLFF. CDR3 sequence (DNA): TGTGCCAGTAGTACCCCCGGGACAGGGGGCGAAAAACTGTTTTTT.

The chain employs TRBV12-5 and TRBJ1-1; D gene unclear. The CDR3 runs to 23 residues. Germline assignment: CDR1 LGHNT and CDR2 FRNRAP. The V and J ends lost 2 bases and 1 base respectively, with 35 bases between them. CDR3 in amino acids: CASGLLPTGGLSLVVPRNTEAFF. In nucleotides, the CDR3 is TGTGCTAGTGGTTTGCTCCCGACGGGAGGGCTGAGTCTCGTCGTTCCCAGGAACACTGAAGCTTTCTTT. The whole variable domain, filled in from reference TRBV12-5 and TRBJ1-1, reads DARVTQTPRHKVTEMGQEVTMRCQPILGHNTVFWYRQTMMQGLELLAYFRNRAPLDDSGMPKDRFSAEMPDATLATLKIQPSEPRDSAVYFCASGLLPTGGLSLVVPRNTEAFFGQGTRLTVV.

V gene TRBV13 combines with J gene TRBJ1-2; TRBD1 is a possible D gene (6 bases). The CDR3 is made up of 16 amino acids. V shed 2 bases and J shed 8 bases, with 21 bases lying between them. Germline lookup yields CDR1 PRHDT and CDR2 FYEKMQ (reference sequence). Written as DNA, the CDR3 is TGTGCCAGCAGCTTACGGGGGGCAGGGTCGTTTCGGGGCTACACCTTC. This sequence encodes CASSLRGAGSFRGYTF.

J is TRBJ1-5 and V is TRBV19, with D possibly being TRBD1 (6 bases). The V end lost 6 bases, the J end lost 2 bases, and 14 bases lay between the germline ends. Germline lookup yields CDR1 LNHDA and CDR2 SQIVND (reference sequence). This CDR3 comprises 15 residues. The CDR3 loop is CASSLGTNGNQPQHF. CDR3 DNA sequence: TGTGCCAGTAGCCTCGGGACAAACGGCAATCAGCCCCAGCATTTT.

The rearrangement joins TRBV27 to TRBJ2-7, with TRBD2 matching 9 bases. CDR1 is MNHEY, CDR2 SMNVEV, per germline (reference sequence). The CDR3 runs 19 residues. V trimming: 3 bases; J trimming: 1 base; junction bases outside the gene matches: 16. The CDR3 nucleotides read TGTGCCAGCAGTTTGGAGGGCCACCCCGCGGGGGGGTTTTCCTACGAGCAGTACTTC. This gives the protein CASSLEGHPAGGFSYEQYF.

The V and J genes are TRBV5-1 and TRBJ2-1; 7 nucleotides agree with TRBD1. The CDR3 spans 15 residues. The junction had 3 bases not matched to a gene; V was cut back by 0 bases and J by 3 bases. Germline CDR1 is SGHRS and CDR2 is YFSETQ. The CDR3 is CASSLEQGVYNEQFF. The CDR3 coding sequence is TGCGCCAGCAGCTTGGAGCAGGGGGTCTACAATGAGCAGTTCTTC.

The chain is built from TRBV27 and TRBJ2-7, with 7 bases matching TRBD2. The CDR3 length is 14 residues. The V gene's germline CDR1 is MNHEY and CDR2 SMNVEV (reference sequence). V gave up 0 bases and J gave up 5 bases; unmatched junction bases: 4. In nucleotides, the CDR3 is TGTGCCAGCAGTTTATCGACTAGCATCCACGAGCAGTACTTC. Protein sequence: CASSLSTSIHEQYF.

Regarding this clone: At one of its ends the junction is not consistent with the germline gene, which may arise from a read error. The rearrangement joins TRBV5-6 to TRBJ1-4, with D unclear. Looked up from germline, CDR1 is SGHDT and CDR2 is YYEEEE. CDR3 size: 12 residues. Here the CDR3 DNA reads TGTGCCAGCAGCTTGGCCGGGCGGGAACTATATTTT. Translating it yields CASSLAGRELYF.

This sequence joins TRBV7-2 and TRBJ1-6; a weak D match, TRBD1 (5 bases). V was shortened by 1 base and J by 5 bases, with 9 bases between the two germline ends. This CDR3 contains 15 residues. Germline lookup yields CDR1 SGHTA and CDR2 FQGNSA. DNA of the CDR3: TGTGCCAGCAGCTTAGGGACATTCAATAATTCACCCCTCCACTTT. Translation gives CASSLGTFNNSPLHF.

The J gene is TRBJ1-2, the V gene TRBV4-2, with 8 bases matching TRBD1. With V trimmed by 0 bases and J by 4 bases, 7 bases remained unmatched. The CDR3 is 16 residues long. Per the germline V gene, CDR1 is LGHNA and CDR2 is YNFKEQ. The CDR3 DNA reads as TGTGCCAGCAGCCAAGACACCGGACAGGGAGGCTATGGCTACACCTTC. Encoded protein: CASSQDTGQGGYGYTF.

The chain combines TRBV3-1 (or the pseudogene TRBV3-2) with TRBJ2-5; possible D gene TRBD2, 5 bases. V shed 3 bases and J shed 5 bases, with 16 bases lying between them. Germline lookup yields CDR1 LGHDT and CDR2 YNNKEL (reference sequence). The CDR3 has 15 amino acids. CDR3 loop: CASSQGVSSTETQYF. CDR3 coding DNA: TGTGCCAGCAGCCAGGGTGTTTCTAGCACTGAGACCCAGTACTTC.

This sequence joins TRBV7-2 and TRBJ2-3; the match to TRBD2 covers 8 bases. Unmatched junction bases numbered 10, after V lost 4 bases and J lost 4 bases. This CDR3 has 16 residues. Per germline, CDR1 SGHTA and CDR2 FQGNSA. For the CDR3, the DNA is TGTGCCAGCAGCTCGGGCGGGGGGTATAGCTCAGATACGCAGTATTTT. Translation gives CASSSGGGYSSDTQYF.

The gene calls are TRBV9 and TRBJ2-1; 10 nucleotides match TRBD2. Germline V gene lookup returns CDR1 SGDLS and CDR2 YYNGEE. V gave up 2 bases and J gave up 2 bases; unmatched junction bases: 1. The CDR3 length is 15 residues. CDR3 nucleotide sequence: TGTGCCAGCAGCGTCGGACTAGCGGCCTACAATGAGCAGTTCTTC. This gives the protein CASSVGLAAYNEQFF. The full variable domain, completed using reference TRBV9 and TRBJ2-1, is DSGVTQTPKHLITATGQRVTLRCSPRSGDLSVYWYQQSLDQGLQFLIQYYNGEERAKGNILERFSAQQFPDLHSELNLSSLELGDSALYFCASSVGLAAYNEQFFGPGTRLTVL.

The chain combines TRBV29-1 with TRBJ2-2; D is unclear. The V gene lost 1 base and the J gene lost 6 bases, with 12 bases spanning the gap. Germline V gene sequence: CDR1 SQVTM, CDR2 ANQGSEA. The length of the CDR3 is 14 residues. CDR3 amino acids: CSVEGSEKAGELFF. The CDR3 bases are TGCAGCGTTGAAGGGAGCGAGAAAGCCGGGGAGCTGTTTTTT.

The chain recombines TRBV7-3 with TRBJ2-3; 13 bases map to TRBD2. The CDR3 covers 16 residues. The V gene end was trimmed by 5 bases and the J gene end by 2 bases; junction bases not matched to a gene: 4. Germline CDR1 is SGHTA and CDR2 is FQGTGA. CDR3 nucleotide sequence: TGTGCCAGCAGCCCCGGGACTAGCGGGGCCACAGATACGCAGTATTTT. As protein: CASSPGTSGATDTQYF.

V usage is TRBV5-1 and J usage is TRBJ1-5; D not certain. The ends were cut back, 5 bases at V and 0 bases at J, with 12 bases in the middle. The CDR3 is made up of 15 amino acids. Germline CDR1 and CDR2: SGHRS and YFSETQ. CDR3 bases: TGCGCCAGCAGAGAGAACGCTTTTAGCAATCAGCCCCAGCATTTT. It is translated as CASRENAFSNQPQHF.

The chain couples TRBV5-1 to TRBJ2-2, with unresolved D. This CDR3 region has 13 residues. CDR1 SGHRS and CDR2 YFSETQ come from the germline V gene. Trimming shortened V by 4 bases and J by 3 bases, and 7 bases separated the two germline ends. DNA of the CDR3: TGCGCCAGCAGCAGAGAAGACACCGGGGAGCTGTTTTTT. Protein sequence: CASSREDTGELFF.

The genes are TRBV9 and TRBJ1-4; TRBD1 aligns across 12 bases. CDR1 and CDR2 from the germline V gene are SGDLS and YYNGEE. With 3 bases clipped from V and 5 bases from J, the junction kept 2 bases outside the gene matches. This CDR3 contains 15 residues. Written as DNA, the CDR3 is TGTGCCAGCAGCGACGGGACAGGGGGCAATGAAAAACTGTTTTTT. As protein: CASSDGTGGNEKLFF.

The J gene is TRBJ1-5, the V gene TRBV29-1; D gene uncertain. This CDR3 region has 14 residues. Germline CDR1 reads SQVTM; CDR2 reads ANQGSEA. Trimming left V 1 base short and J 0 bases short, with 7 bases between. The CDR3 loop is CSVEVADSNQPQHF. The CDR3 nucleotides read TGCAGCGTTGAAGTAGCGGATAGCAATCAGCCCCAGCATTTT.

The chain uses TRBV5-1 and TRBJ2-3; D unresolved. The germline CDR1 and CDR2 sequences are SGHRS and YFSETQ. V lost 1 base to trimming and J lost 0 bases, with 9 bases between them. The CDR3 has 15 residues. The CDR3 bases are TGCGCCAGCAGCTTGCTGACTCCCAGCACAGATACGCAGTATTTT. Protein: CASSLLTPSTDTQYF.

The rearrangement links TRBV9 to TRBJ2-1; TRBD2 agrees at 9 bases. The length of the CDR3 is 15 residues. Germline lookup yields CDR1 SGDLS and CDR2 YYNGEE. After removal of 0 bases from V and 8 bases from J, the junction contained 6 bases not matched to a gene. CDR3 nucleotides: TGTGCCAGCAGCGTAGGCCTAGCGGGGAGATATGAGCAGTTCTTC. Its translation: CASSVGLAGRYEQFF.

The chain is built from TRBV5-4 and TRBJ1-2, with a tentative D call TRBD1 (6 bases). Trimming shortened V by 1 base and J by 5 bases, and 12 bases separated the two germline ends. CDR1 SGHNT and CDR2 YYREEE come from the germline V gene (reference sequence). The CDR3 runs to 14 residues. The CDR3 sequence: CASSLNSQGYGYTF. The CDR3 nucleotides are TGTGCCAGCAGCTTGAATAGTCAGGGGTATGGCTACACCTTC.